This T cell receptor (beta chain) was identified during a study of Ad26.COV2.S vaccination and SARS-CoV-2 variants. Study in general: Ad26.COV2.S arm of COV1001 included the donor.

CDR1 is LGHDT and CDR2 is YNNKEL in the germline V gene (reference sequence). The CDR3 has 12 residues. V shed 1 base and J shed 5 bases, with 6 bases lying between them. The protocol was immunoSEQ multiplex PCR, while the TCRdb copy is restricted to in-frame clones and leaves out a portion. The table lists hundreds of thousands of clones, about 89% of them singletons. Treatment of the sample: some 20 received Ad26.COV2.S at low or high dose, single or two shots; a few received placebo; per-sample allocation not given. Repertoires come from day 63 after the first vaccine or placebo injection. Source: peripheral blood, taken in a trial of Ad26.COV2.S vaccine versus placebo. The chain employs TRBV3-1 (or the pseudogene TRBV3-2) and TRBJ2-7; D unresolved. The sequence was collected from a person aged 18 to 65 who received the Ad26.COV2.S COVID-19 vaccine or a placebo. CDR3 DNA: TGTGCCAGCAGCCAAGCCCAGAACGAGCAGTACTTC. Protein: CASSQAQNEQYF.